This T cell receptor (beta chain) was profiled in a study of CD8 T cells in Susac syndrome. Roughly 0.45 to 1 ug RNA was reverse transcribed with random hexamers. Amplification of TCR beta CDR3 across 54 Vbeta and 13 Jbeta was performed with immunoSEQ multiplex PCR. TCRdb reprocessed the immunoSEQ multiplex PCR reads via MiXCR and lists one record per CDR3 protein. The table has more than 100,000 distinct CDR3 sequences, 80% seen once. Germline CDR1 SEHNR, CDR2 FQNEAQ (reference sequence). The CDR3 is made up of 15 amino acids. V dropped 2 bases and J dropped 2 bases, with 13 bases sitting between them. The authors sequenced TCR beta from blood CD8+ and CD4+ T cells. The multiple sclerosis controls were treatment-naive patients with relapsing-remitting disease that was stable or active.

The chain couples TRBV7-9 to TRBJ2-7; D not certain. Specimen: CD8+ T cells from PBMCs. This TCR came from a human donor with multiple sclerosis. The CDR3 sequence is CASSLFDIPAYEQYF. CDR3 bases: TGTGCCAGCAGCTTATTCGACATACCGGCCTACGAGCAGTACTTC.